This T cell receptor beta chain was sequenced in a study of blood T cell repertoires in COVID-19. Study background: Italy, Spain and the United States were the sources of the convalescent and acute COVID-19 samples. PBMCs, B-cell-depleted T cells, or T cells provided the cDNA or gDNA that made up the material.

As processed by the authors: Estimates of nucleated cell counts were drawn from the amplification of reference gene primers. Profiled with immunoSEQ multiplex PCR; TCRdb holds only in-frame clones, not every one. Clonal size and the V and J genes are those of that table, whereas D and trimming came from the DNA. The sample has around 170,000 clones; approximately 86% are singletons. The CDR3 has 13 amino acids. CDR1 and CDR2 from the germline V gene are SGHTA and FQGTGA. Trimming cost V 3 bases and J 8 bases, with 13 bases left between them. The chain employs TRBV7-3 and TRBJ1-2; D is undetermined. This TCR was sampled from a man in his fifties with active or convalescent COVID-19. The source material was peripheral blood. Written as DNA, the CDR3 is TGTGCCAGCAGCTTGGACCCTGGAGGGGGCTACACCTTC. Translated, it gives CASSLDPGGGYTF.